These 3 T cell receptor beta chains were all obtained from the same sample, sequenced in a study of T cell responses to AZD1222 COVID-19 vaccine. Assay used: immunoSEQ multiplex PCR; TCRdb lists only in-frame clones, some missing. The sample yields some 180,000 clones, around nine tenths seen once. The material was peripheral blood, obtained 28 days after the second dose of the MenACWY control vaccine. The receptors derive from an adult who received the MenACWY meningococcal vaccine as a control.

The chain uses TRBV6-2 or TRBV6-3 and TRBJ1-5; 8 bases line up with TRBD1. V gave up 5 bases and J gave up 2 bases; unmatched junction bases: 5. The V gene's germline CDR1 is MNHEY and CDR2 SVGEGT. The CDR3 has 15 residues. The CDR3 is CASSKDRAGNQPQHF. Here the CDR3 DNA reads TGTGCCAGCAGTAAGGACAGGGCGGGCAATCAGCCCCAGCATTTT.

The V and J genes are TRBV15 and TRBJ2-1; 8 nucleotides line up with TRBD2. The CDR3 length is 16 residues. Germline CDR1 and CDR2: LNHNV and YYDKDF (reference sequence). V lost 0 bases, J lost 4 bases, and 5 bases stayed unmatched. In DNA form, the CDR3 reads TGTGCCACCAGCAGAGAAGCTAGCGGGTATTACAATGAGCAGTTCTTC. Translation gives CATSREASGYYNEQFF.

The V gene is TRBV5-4, the J gene TRBJ2-1; D not certain. The germline CDR1 and CDR2 sequences are SGHNT and YYREEE (reference sequence). The V end lost 4 bases, the J end lost 4 bases, and 15 bases lay between the germline ends. The CDR3 sequence is 15 residues long. The CDR3 DNA is TGTGCCAGCAGCCACCCGGCCACTAAATACAATGAGCAGTTCTTC. Translating it yields CASSHPATKYNEQFF.